This T cell receptor beta chain is from a study of T cells after posttransplantation cyclophosphamide (dated by TCRdb to 2015 to 2016). Notes on the research overall: T cell repertoire reconstitution was tracked by TRB sequencing after myeloablative bone marrow transplantation in which posttransplantation cyclophosphamide was used as GVHD prophylaxis. Antigen receptor sequencing was done on samples from some 40 PTCy-treated patients and from over 15 related bone marrow donors of those patients. TRB sequencing was performed on blood from all 35 or so PTCy patients with 1-year posttransplant specimens. In 3 patients, TRB sequencing was also performed on up to about 3 more blood samples taken 2 to 5.2 years after transplant, and in 4 patients, pretransplant blood was also TRB-sequenced. Because TRA and TRB clonality correlated tightly in about 10 samples, later TCR analyses were limited to TRB. Public TRB sequences were compared against a database of over 3,600 sequences linked to responses to pathogens, tumor antigens, self-antigens and alloantigens. The full study reports these points: The TRB repertoires of T cells infiltrating skin or GI tract showed only limited overlap with the TRB repertoires of T cells in blood. Across 45 patients, recipient CMV seropositivity and CMV reactivation were highly associated with TRB clonality; PTCy diversity was similar to CNI/methotrexate controls. Donor-recipient similarity was low at 1-2 months but rose over the first year, and later blood repertoires were often dominated by donor CD8+ memory clones.

Genomic DNA was the input for TRB sequencing, which was run either with the immunoSEQ assay at survey resolution or with the hsTCRB kit. On the study's bioinformatics: The immunoSEQ software handled initial read processing, and the LymphoSeq R package was used for repertoire analyses. Clonality was calculated as 1 minus normalized Shannon entropy, and the Gini coefficient was also calculated for each TRB dataset. Phenotypes of unsorted samples were inferred by mapping TRB sequences from sorted subsets of the recipient or donor onto the same recipient's unsorted samples. In its TCRdb copy, this immuneACCESS table keeps in-frame sequences only and misses some clones. Where compared with another copy, unresolved V genes explain less than half of these, and the others have no known cause. Clone size and V and J calls were adopted from that table, with D and trimming inferred from the DNA. The sample profile shows tens of thousands of clones; about 86% of them were found once. The top ten clones comprise about 2.8% of the sample.

Concerning this clone: Its antigen is currently not known. Base qualities were left out, and no much larger clone turns up one base away.

PTCy-treated patients came from a prospective multi-institutional clinical trial. Peripheral blood and bone marrow mononuclear cells were isolated by Ficoll-Hypaque density centrifugation and were cryopreserved. This receptor was identified in a man aged 25-45 years with a blood cancer, CMV-positive, and with a related stem cell donor. Sequencing used PBMCs.

In nucleotide form, the sequence is TGTGCCAGCAGCGTGTACGGGGCGGGGCAGACCCAGTACTTC. Translated, it reads CASSVYGAGQTQYF. The V gene is TRBV14 and the J gene is TRBJ2-5; a tentative D match to TRBD2 spans 6 bases. From cysteine to phenylalanine, the CDR3 is 14 amino acids long. Only the CDR3 portion is preserved as DNA: 42 bases, with reading frame beginning at the first base. As encoded in the germline V gene, CDR1 is SGHDN while CDR2 is FVKESK. Between the V and J ends, shortened by 5 bases and 6 bases respectively, the junction contains 16 bases.